A selection of T cell receptor beta chains follows, all from one sample in a study of beta chain features in type 1 diabetes. Assay used: immunoSEQ multiplex PCR; TCRdb lists only in-frame clones, some missing. The sample carries nearly 700,000 clones, roughly 13% recorded once. Material for sequencing was naive CD4+ T cells from blood. Source of these receptors: a man between 18 and 35 years old with type 1 diabetes. The CDR3 runs from the conserved cysteine through the conserved F or W. The order of the fields is D gene, V gene, J gene, clone size, CDR3 protein, CDR3 DNA. The D gene is left open where the match is weak. For some rows the clone size is stated as once, few or many, or as a class when expanded; others skip it.

TRBD2	TRBV4-1	TRBJ2-5	few	CASSQEGAGGRETQYF	TGCGCCAGCAGCCAAGAAGGGGCGGGGGGGCGAGAGACCCAGTACTTC
TRBD2	TRBV7-9	TRBJ2-3	-	CASSPGPGTSSYF	TGTGCCAGCAGTCCCGGGCCAGGGACTAGCTCGTATTTT
TRBD1	TRBV7-2	TRBJ2-2	-	CASSLGLRGQGNTGELFF	TGTGCCAGCAGCTTAGGACTTAGGGGACAGGGGAACACCGGGGAGCTGTTTTTT
-	TRBV2	TRBJ2-6	few	CASSELPRQSSSGANVLTF	TGTGCCAGCAGTGAATTGCCCAGACAATCCTCCTCTGGGGCCAACGTCCTGACTTTC
-	TRBV6-5	TRBJ2-7	-	CASRVTTGQDFERYF	TGTGCCAGCAGGGTCACGACAGGCCAGGACTTCGAGCGGTACTTC
-	TRBV5-5	TRBJ1-6	few	CASSSPGQINSPLHF	TGTGCCAGCAGCTCCCCGGGACAAATTAATTCACCCCTCCACTTT
-	TRBV29-1	TRBJ2-3	few	CSVESATDTQYF	TGCAGCGTGGAATCTGCCACAGATACGCAGTATTTT
-	TRBV7-2	TRBJ1-2	-	CASSPPGKGGGYTF	TGTGCCAGCAGCCCCCCAGGAAAGGGTGGTGGCTACACCTTC
-	TRBV12-5	TRBJ2-7	once	CASGPYYEQYF	TGTGCTAGTGGTCCATACTACGAGCAGTACTTC
-	TRBV27	TRBJ2-2	few	CASSPFLTNTGELFF	TGTGCCAGCAGCCCCTTCCTAACGAACACCGGGGAGCTGTTTTTT
-	TRBV7-2	TRBJ2-5	-	CASSSSGAAETQYF	TGTGCCAGCAGCTCCTCAGGGGCTGCGGAGACCCAGTACTTC
-	TRBV4-1	TRBJ1-5	few	CASSPYSHNQPQHF	TGCGCCAGCAGCCCCTACTCTCACAATCAGCCCCAGCATTTT
TRBD1	TRBV19	TRBJ2-1	few	CASSIVRGLHNEQFF	TGTGCCAGTAGTATAGTCAGGGGGCTCCACAATGAGCAGTTCTTC
-	TRBV7-8	TRBJ1-1	few	CASSPSPGMNTEAFF	TGTGCCAGCAGCCCCTCTCCAGGAATGAACACTGAAGCTTTCTTT
TRBD1	TRBV7-9	TRBJ1-1	-	CASSLQGASTEAFF	TGTGCCAGCAGCTTACAGGGGGCAAGCACTGAAGCTTTCTTT
-	TRBV6-5	TRBJ1-1	-	CASSSYRVMNTEAFF	TGTGCCAGCAGTTCCTACAGGGTCATGAACACTGAAGCTTTCTTT
-	TRBV30	TRBJ1-2	-	CAWSRGGYTF	TGTGCCTGGAGTCGGGGGGGCTACACCTTC
-	TRBV10-3	TRBJ2-3	-	CAISESSGSSTDTQYF	TGTGCCATCAGTGAGTCCTCAGGCTCTAGCACAGATACGCAGTATTTT
-	TRBV18	TRBJ1-5	-	CASSLSNGGSNQPQHF	TGTGCCAGCTCTTTATCAAACGGAGGGAGCAATCAGCCCCAGCATTTT
TRBD1	TRBV5-5	TRBJ2-7	-	CASSADRGRHEQYF	TGCGCCAGCAGCGCGGACAGGGGTCGGCACGAGCAGTACTTC
-	TRBV11-3	TRBJ2-3	few	CASSFPSTDTQYF	TGTGCCAGCAGCTTCCCCAGCACAGATACGCAGTATTTT
TRBD1	TRBV7-9	TRBJ1-4	once	CASSVTTGVEKLFF	TGTGCCAGCAGCGTTACGACAGGGGTTGAAAAACTGTTTTTT
-	TRBV5-6	TRBJ2-7	-	CASSFGVEQYF	TGTGCCAGCAGCTTTGGGGTCGAGCAGTACTTC
-	TRBV23-1	TRBJ1-1	-	CASSNRDGRNTEAFF	TGCGCCAGCAGTAACCGGGACGGGCGGAACACTGAAGCTTTCTTT
-	TRBV6-5	TRBJ2-5	few	CASSLLVETQYF	TGTGCCAGCAGTTTATTGGTGGAGACCCAGTACTTC
-	TRBV15	TRBJ2-1	-	CATSRETIVGEQFF	TGTGCCACCAGCAGAGAAACAATTGTGGGTGAGCAGTTCTTC
-	TRBV29-1	TRBJ1-5	few	CSVLTQKNQPQHF	TGCAGCGTCCTTACTCAGAAAAATCAGCCCCAGCATTTT
-	TRBV5-1	TRBJ2-2	few	CASSPGSTGELFF	TGCGCCAGCAGCCCGGGTTCGACCGGGGAGCTGTTTTTT
TRBD2	TRBV7-9	TRBJ2-2	-	CASSPLWGLAGAAGELFF	TGTGCCAGCAGCCCGTTATGGGGACTAGCGGGGGCTGCCGGGGAGCTGTTTTTT
TRBD1	TRBV28	TRBJ1-2	-	CASSSTGVVGYTF	TGTGCCAGCAGCTCGACAGGGGTGGTAGGCTACACCTTC
-	TRBV7-3	TRBJ1-1	few	CASSFKMNTEAFF	TGTGCCAGCAGCTTTAAGATGAACACTGAAGCTTTCTTT
-	TRBV18	TRBJ1-2	-	CASSRGSPGYTF	TGTGCCAGCTCCCGAGGGTCTCCTGGCTACACCTTC
-	TRBV14	TRBJ2-7	-	CASSQHGSYEQYF	TGTGCCAGCAGCCAACACGGCAGCTACGAGCAGTACTTC
TRBD2	TRBV11-2	TRBJ2-3	-	CASSFSSGGFLDTQYF	TGTGCCAGCAGCTTTAGTAGCGGGGGGTTCTTAGATACGCAGTATTTT
-	TRBV30	TRBJ1-1	few	CASASPGAGEAFF	TGTGCCTCCGCCTCCCCGGGGGCTGGTGAAGCTTTCTTT
TRBD1	TRBV18	TRBJ2-6	-	CASSPSSPGQGGLVLTF	TGTGCCAGCTCACCCTCATCACCGGGACAGGGAGGCTTGGTCCTGACTTTC
TRBD2	TRBV30	TRBJ2-3	-	CAWTSGGDTQYF	TGTGCTTGGACTAGCGGGGGGGATACGCAGTATTTT
TRBD1	TRBV28	TRBJ2-2	-	CASSSIGQGFPGELFF	TGTGCCAGCAGCTCTATCGGACAGGGCTTTCCCGGGGAGCTGTTTTTT
TRBD2	TRBV5-1	TRBJ2-5	-	CASSSGLANGEETQYF	TGCGCCAGCAGCTCCGGACTAGCAAACGGGGAAGAGACCCAGTACTTC
TRBD1	TRBV7-2	TRBJ2-7	few	CASSTGTVTYEQYF	TGTGCCAGCAGCACCGGGACAGTGACCTACGAGCAGTACTTC
-	TRBV30	TRBJ2-1	few	CAWTPGLFAYNEQFF	TGTGCCTGGACCCCCGGGCTTTTCGCCTACAATGAGCAGTTCTTC
-	TRBV28	TRBJ1-4	-	CASSRDGPNEKLFF	TGTGCCAGCAGTCGGGACGGACCTAATGAAAAACTGTTTTTT
TRBD2	TRBV19	TRBJ2-3	few	CASSARTSGVTDTQYF	TGTGCCAGTAGTGCCCGGACTAGCGGGGTAACAGATACGCAGTATTTT
TRBD1	TRBV7-2	TRBJ2-7	-	CASSLSQGVYEQYF	TGTGCCAGCAGCTTATCCCAGGGGGTCTACGAGCAGTACTTC